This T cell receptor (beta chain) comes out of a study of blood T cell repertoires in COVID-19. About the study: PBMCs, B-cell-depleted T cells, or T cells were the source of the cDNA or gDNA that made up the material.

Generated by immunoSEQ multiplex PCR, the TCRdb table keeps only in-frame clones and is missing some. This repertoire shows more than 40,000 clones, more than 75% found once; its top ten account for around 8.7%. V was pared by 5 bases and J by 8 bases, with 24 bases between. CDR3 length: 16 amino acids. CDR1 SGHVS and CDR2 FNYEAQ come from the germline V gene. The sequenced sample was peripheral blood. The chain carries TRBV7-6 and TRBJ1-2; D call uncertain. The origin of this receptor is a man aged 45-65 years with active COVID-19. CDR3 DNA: TGTGCCAGCAGCAAGCACCAGGAGCGTGCCGAGGGAGGCTACACCTTC. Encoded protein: CASSKHQERAEGGYTF. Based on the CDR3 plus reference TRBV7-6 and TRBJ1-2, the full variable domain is GAGVSQSPRYKVTKRGQDVALRCDPISGHVSLYWYRQALGQGPEFLTYFNYEAQQDKSGLPNDRFSAERPEGSISTLTIQRTEQRDSAMYRCASSKHQERAEGGYTFGSGTRLTVV.